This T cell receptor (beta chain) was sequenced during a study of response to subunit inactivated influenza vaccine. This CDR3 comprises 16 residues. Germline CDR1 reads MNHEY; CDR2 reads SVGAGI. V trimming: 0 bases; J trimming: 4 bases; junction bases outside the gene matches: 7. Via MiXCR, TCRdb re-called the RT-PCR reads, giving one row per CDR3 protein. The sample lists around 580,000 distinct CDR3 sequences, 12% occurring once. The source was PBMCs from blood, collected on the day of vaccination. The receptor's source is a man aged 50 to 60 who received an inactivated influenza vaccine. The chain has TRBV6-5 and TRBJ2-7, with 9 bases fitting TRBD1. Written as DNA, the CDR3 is TGTGCCAGCAGTTACTCGATTCCGGACAGGGGTTACGAGCAGTACTTC. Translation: CASSYSIPDRGYEQYF.